The 26 T cell receptor beta chains in this list originate from one sample, sequenced in a study of T cell responses to AZD1222 COVID-19 vaccine. The data were produced by immunoSEQ multiplex PCR, yet TCRdb's version contains in-frame clones alone and is incomplete. The data contain about 270,000 clones, 90% to 95% of them singletons. The sequences come from peripheral blood, collected 28 days after the second AZD1222 dose. Receptors originate from an adult who received the AZD1222 COVID-19 vaccine.

The chain employs TRBV9 and TRBJ2-7, with D possibly TRBD1 on 7 matching bases. The V and J ends lost 4 bases and 4 bases respectively, with 15 bases between them. This CDR3 has 14 residues. Germline assignment: CDR1 SGDLS and CDR2 YYNGEE. DNA for the CDR3: TGTGCCAGCAGCCCCGGCGGGACAGCTTACGAGCAGTACTTC. It codes for CASSPGGTAYEQYF.

The V and J genes are TRBV28 and TRBJ1-5, with a tentative D call TRBD1 (5 bases). Trimming stripped 5 bases from V and 0 bases from J, with 11 bases between. In germline, CDR1 is MDHEN, CDR2 SYDVKM. The length of the CDR3 is 15 residues. Written as DNA, the CDR3 is TGTGCCAGCAGTACCCCGGGGCTTAGCAATCAGCCCCAGCATTTT. This sequence encodes CASSTPGLSNQPQHF.

J is TRBJ1-5 and V is TRBV2, with D possibly being TRBD1 (6 bases). This CDR3 region has 14 residues. V was pared by 8 bases and J by 2 bases, with 13 bases between. CDR1 and CDR2 from the germline V gene are SNHLY and FYNNEI. CDR3 amino acids: CASRTSGGNQPQHF. CDR3 bases: TGTGCCAGCCGGACTTCAGGGGGCAATCAGCCCCAGCATTTT.

V usage is TRBV2 and J usage is TRBJ1-3; no firm D call. Trimming stripped 5 bases from V and 0 bases from J, with 14 bases between. Looked up from germline, CDR1 is SNHLY and CDR2 is FYNNEI. The CDR3 totals 16 residues. The chain's CDR3 is CASSRVSQSSGNTIYF. CDR3 DNA: TGTGCCAGCAGTAGGGTGTCGCAGAGCTCTGGAAACACCATATATTTT.

The chain combines TRBV3-1 (or the pseudogene TRBV3-2) with TRBJ1-3; no definite D call. This CDR3 spans 14 amino acids. The V gene's germline CDR1 is LGHDT and CDR2 YNNKEL (reference sequence). Deletions cut 5 bases from V and 1 base from J, with 9 bases between. This CDR3 reads CASSETISGNTIYF. CDR3 sequence (DNA): TGTGCCAGCAGCGAAACCATATCTGGAAACACCATATATTTT.

The rearrangement links TRBV5-1 to TRBJ2-3; TRBD2 matches at 9 bases. The CDR3 length is 15 residues. V lost 4 bases and J lost 2; bases outside the gene matches: 5. Per germline, CDR1 SGHRS and CDR2 YFSETQ. The CDR3: CASSPTSGLTDTQYF. In DNA form, the CDR3 reads TGCGCCAGCAGCCCGACTAGCGGTCTCACAGATACGCAGTATTTT. The full variable domain, its missing parts supplied by reference TRBV5-1 and TRBJ2-3, is KAGVTQTPRYLIKTRGQQVTLSCSPISGHRSVSWYQQTPGQGLQFLFEYFSETQRNKGNFPGRFSGRQFSNSRSEMNVSTLELGDSALYLCASSPTSGLTDTQYFGPGTRLTVL.

DNA for the CDR3: TGTGCCAGCAGCCGTAGGGCGGGGGTTGCTACGCAGTATTTT. Residues: CASSRRAGVATQYF. This chain connects TRBV6-5 to TRBJ2-3; 7 bases are shared with TRBD2. The V and J ends lost 6 bases and 8 bases, in that order; junction bases with no gene match: 11. Germline CDR1 is MNHEY and CDR2 is SVGAGI. The length of the CDR3 is 14 residues.

J is TRBJ1-3 and V is TRBV2; D might be TRBD1 (5 bases). V dropped 5 bases and J dropped 0 bases, with 11 bases sitting between them. CDR3 length: 15 residues. The V gene's germline CDR1 is SNHLY and CDR2 FYNNEI. The CDR3 loop reads CASSLEGRSGNTIYF. CDR3 nucleotide sequence: TGTGCCAGCAGTTTGGAGGGGCGCTCTGGAAACACCATATATTTT.

This clone was seen a single time. The CDR3 is CASSEQGHYNEKLFF. The CDR3 nucleotides are TGTGCCAGCAGTGAACAGGGACACTATAATGAAAAACTGTTTTTT. The genes are TRBV2 and TRBJ1-4; D is possibly TRBD1 (6 bases). The germline V gene encodes CDR1 SNHLY and CDR2 FYNNEI. The germline V and J ends were trimmed by 2 bases and 4 bases, with 11 bases remaining between them. The CDR3 loop spans 15 amino acids.

A single count supports this clone. The DNA for the CDR3 is TGTGCCAGCAGCTTATTTCACACTGAAGCTTTCTTT. This codes for CASSLFHTEAFF. This sequence joins TRBV7-2 and TRBJ1-1; no clear D gene. Trimming pared 2 bases from V and 3 bases from J, leaving 4 bases between. The germline V gene encodes CDR1 SGHTA and CDR2 FQGNSA. CDR3 length equals 12 residues.

The V gene is TRBV5-8, the J gene TRBJ2-1; D gene ambiguous. CDR1 and CDR2 (germline): SGHTS, YDEGEE. The CDR3 runs 13 residues. V shed 1 base and J shed 5 bases, with 7 bases lying between them. The CDR3 loop reads CASSLRQNNEQFF. The CDR3 DNA follows: TGTGCCAGCAGCTTGAGACAAAACAATGAGCAGTTCTTC.

This sequence joins TRBV4-2 and TRBJ2-1; 11 bases map to TRBD2. V trimming: 0 bases; J trimming: 10 bases; junction bases outside the gene matches: 5. Germline V gene lookup returns CDR1 LGHNA and CDR2 YNFKEQ. This CDR3 spans 15 amino acids. The CDR3 loop reads CASSQEIAGGQEQFF. The CDR3 DNA sequence: TGTGCCAGCAGCCAAGAGATAGCGGGGGGGCAGGAGCAGTTCTTC.

The rearrangement links TRBV12-3 or TRBV12-4 to TRBJ2-7, with D hard to call. This CDR3 has 13 amino acids. V was trimmed by 4 bases and J by 1 base, leaving 8 bases between them. CDR3 coding DNA: TGTGCCAGCAGTTCGGGCCCATCCTACGAGCAGTACTTC. Translation gives CASSSGPSYEQYF.

In its sample, this clone was seen once. The gene calls are TRBV6-2 or TRBV6-3 and TRBJ2-1; tentative D call: TRBD2 (6 bases). CDR1 and CDR2 (germline): MNHEY, SVGEGT. V was shortened by 2 bases and J by 5 bases, with 10 bases between the two germline ends. The CDR3 covers 14 residues. The CDR3 sequence: CASSYVGLNNEQFF. The CDR3 DNA follows: TGTGCCAGCAGTTACGTTGGACTAAACAATGAGCAGTTCTTC.

This chain connects TRBV29-1 to TRBJ1-2; 7 positions agree with TRBD1. This CDR3 has 15 residues. Germline V CDR1 and CDR2: SQVTM, ANQGSEA. The trim removed 2 bases at V and 2 bases at J, leaving 8 bases unmatched. The CDR3 loop reads CSVEPQTGLNYGYTF. The CDR3, as DNA: TGCAGCGTTGAACCCCAGACAGGGTTGAACTATGGCTACACCTTC.

Written as DNA, the CDR3 is TGCGCCAGCAGCCAAAAGGGCGAGCAGTACTTC. This codes for CASSQKGEQYF. The V call is TRBV4-1, the J call TRBJ2-7, with D unresolved. V lost 2 bases and J 6 bases, leaving 5 bases between the germline ends. The CDR3 length is 11 residues. CDR1 is MGHRA and CDR2 is YSYEKL in the germline V gene.

V usage is TRBV25-1 and J usage is TRBJ1-5; D is possibly TRBD1 (6 bases). The germline V and J ends were trimmed by 8 bases and 4 bases, with 9 bases remaining between them. This CDR3 is built from 12 residues. Looked up from germline, CDR1 is MGHDK and CDR2 is SYGVNS. The CDR3 nucleotides are TGTGCCAGCGGTACAGGGAATCAGCCCCAGCATTTT. Encoded protein: CASGTGNQPQHF.

The rearrangement links TRBV5-1 to TRBJ1-6; 10 bases are shared with TRBD1. CDR3 size: 15 residues. With V trimmed by 1 base and J by 10 bases, 5 bases remained unmatched. Germline V gene sequence: CDR1 SGHRS, CDR2 YFSETQ. CDR3 nucleotides: TGCGCCAGCAGCTTGAAAGGACAGGGGGGATCACCCCTCCACTTT. It codes for CASSLKGQGGSPLHF.

The rearrangement links TRBV6-6 to TRBJ2-7, with D possibly TRBD1 on 6 matching bases. CDR3 length: 14 residues. Germline lookup yields CDR1 MNHNY and CDR2 SVGAGI (reference sequence). Trimming removed 5 bases from V and 7 bases from J, with 18 bases in between. CDR3 protein: CASSDRRGSSEQYF. The DNA for the CDR3 is TGTGCCAGCAGTGATCGCAGGGGATCGAGTGAGCAGTACTTC.

This chain uses TRBV11-2 with TRBJ2-5, with D uncertain. Trimming stripped 3 bases from V and 2 bases from J, with 7 bases between. The CDR3 spans 13 residues. Germline CDR1 SGHAT, CDR2 FQNNGV. The CDR3 is CASSLGQQETQYF. CDR3 nucleotide sequence: TGTGCCAGCAGCTTGGGTCAGCAAGAGACCCAGTACTTC.

This clone was counted once. The chain has TRBV2 and TRBJ1-5; TRBD1 might be the D (5 bases). From germline, CDR1 is SNHLY and CDR2 FYNNEI. Trimming took off 3 bases at V and 2 bases at J, with 11 bases between the two ends. There are 15 residues in the CDR3. The CDR3 is CASSDEGTGNQPQHF. The CDR3 DNA follows: TGTGCCAGCAGTGATGAGGGGACGGGCAATCAGCCCCAGCATTTT.

This rearrangement joins TRBV12-3 or TRBV12-4 to TRBJ1-2, with D hard to call. The CDR3 has 13 residues. Deletions cut 6 bases from V and 0 bases from J, with 8 bases between. The CDR3 region is CASSQSPNYGYTF. In nucleotides, the CDR3 is TGTGCCAGCAGCCAAAGCCCTAACTATGGCTACACCTTC.

The J gene is TRBJ1-5, the V gene TRBV25-1; maybe TRBD1 (5 bases). The length of the CDR3 is 12 residues. Germline values: CDR1 MGHDK, CDR2 SYGVNS. V was shortened by 8 bases and J by 2 bases, with 7 bases between the two germline ends. In DNA, the CDR3 is TGTGCCAGCCGGGACGGCAATCAGCCCCAGCATTTT. Its protein is CASRDGNQPQHF.

This chain uses TRBV28 with TRBJ1-5; D gene unclear. CDR3 length equals 16 residues. The germline V gene encodes CDR1 MDHEN and CDR2 SYDVKM. With 1 base removed from V and 0 bases from J, the gap between germline ends came to 10 bases. The CDR3 reads CASSLSPPYSNQPQHF. The CDR3 nucleotides are TGTGCCAGCAGTTTATCCCCCCCTTATAGCAATCAGCCCCAGCATTTT.

The table lists this clone with a count of one. V usage is TRBV15 and J usage is TRBJ1-1; no definite D call. CDR1 is LNHNV and CDR2 is YYDKDF in the germline V gene (reference sequence). The CDR3 is 13 residues long. The V and J ends lost 5 bases and 1 base respectively, with 8 bases between them. The chain's CDR3 is CATSPRTNTEAFF. The CDR3 bases are TGTGCCACCAGCCCGCGAACGAACACTGAAGCTTTCTTT.

CDR3 amino acids: CASSRDRVANEKLFF. The CDR3 DNA reads as TGTGCCAGCAGCCGGGACAGGGTGGCTAATGAAAAACTGTTTTTT. The V gene is TRBV7-6, the J gene TRBJ1-4; 9 bases map to TRBD1. The germline V gene has CDR1 SGHVS and CDR2 FNYEAQ. V dropped 5 bases and J dropped 3; count of bases not matched to a gene: 4. The CDR3 consists of 15 residues. The full variable domain, rest sourced from reference TRBV7-6 and TRBJ1-4, is GAGVSQSPRYKVTKRGQDVALRCDPISGHVSLYWYRQALGQGPEFLTYFNYEAQQDKSGLPNDRFSAERPEGSISTLTIQRTEQRDSAMYRCASSRDRVANEKLFFGSGTQLSVL.